This T cell receptor beta chain stems from a study of T cell repertoires in cytomegalovirus infection. Study-wide background: Matching HLA type, along with CMV infection, was indicated by public TCR beta signatures.

Trimming shortened V by 4 bases and J by 8 bases, and 17 bases separated the two germline ends. CDR1 is MGHRA, CDR2 YSYEKL, per germline. The CDR3 length is 15 residues. TCRdb re-derived calls from the reads in MiXCR, one entry per CDR3 protein. Among around 490,000 distinct CDR3 sequences listed, 26% were seen once. This clonotype was found a few times. Its antigen remains unidentified. Study-wide points: Carriage of CMV together with the relevant HLA was identifiable through cumulative public TCR beta family frequency. In two of eight donors, the top clonotype was HLA-C-restricted CMV-specific.

The TCR originated in a human donor in good health (CMV status not recorded). Some clones in this sample may be carry-over from other donors' samples. The chain has TRBV4-1 and TRBJ2-2, with a possible D match to TRBD1 (6 bases). What was sequenced was PBMCs. CDR3 nucleotides: TGCGCCAGCAGCCCTTCGATCAGGGGAAGGGGGGAGCTGTTTTTT. It translates to CASSPSIRGRGELFF.